The 27 T cell receptor beta chains below all came from one sample that was sequenced in a study of cytomegalovirus exposure and HLA in healthy donors. The PCR used 60 Vbeta and 13 Jbeta primers. Sequencing was performed with immunoSEQ multiplex PCR; in TCRdb, only in-frame clones are kept and a portion is missing. The sample shows 60,000 or so clones, about three quarters of them seen only once. The sequencing sample was made of PBMCs. Every receptor here comes from a man aged 45 to 65 in good health and CMV-seropositive.

This clone was counted a single time. The rearrangement uses TRBV6-5 and TRBJ2-7, with TRBD1 as a possible D gene (6 bases). The CDR3 spans 14 residues. The V gene lost 4 bases and the J gene lost 2 bases, with 12 bases spanning the gap. Germline assignment: CDR1 MNHEY and CDR2 SVGAGI. This chain's CDR3 is CASSSGTLAYEQYF. For the CDR3, the DNA is TGTGCCAGCAGTTCGGGGACACTGGCCTACGAGCAGTACTTC.

This clone was recorded only once. The V and J genes are TRBV10-3 and TRBJ2-7; D is unresolved. With 4 bases removed from V and 4 bases from J, the gap between germline ends came to 8 bases. Germline V gene sequence: CDR1 ENHRY, CDR2 SYGVKD. The CDR3 consists of 12 residues. CDR3 sequence reads: CAISVPDYEQYF. CDR3 nucleotides: TGTGCCATCAGTGTCCCAGATTACGAGCAGTACTTC.

The chain uses TRBV18 and TRBJ1-2; no reliable D call. Germline values: CDR1 KGHSH, CDR2 LQKENI. Trimming pared 2 bases from V and 0 bases from J, leaving 7 bases between. CDR3 length: 14 amino acids. The CDR3 nucleotides read TGTGCCAGCTCACCAGGACTGTCTAACTATGGCTACACCTTC. It is translated as CASSPGLSNYGYTF. The full variable domain, its missing parts supplied by reference TRBV18 and TRBJ1-2, is NAGVMQNPRHLVRRRGQEARLRCSPMKGHSHVYWYRQLPEEGLKFMVYLQKENIIDESGMPKERFSAEFPKEGPSILRIQQVVRGDSAAYFCASSPGLSNYGYTFGSGTRLTVV.

This clone was observed a single time. J is TRBJ1-1 and V is TRBV10-3; weak D call: TRBD1 (6 bases). CDR3 length equals 16 residues. Germline V lookup: CDR1 ENHRY, CDR2 SYGVKD. Trimming took 2 bases from V and 1 from J, leaving 14 bases between them. The CDR3 here is CAISEGYRAQNTEAFF. DNA for the CDR3: TGTGCCATCAGTGAGGGCTACAGGGCCCAGAACACTGAAGCTTTCTTT.

The chain employs TRBV2 and TRBJ1-1; D unclear. Trimming cost V 8 bases and J 6 bases, with 10 bases left between them. The V gene's germline CDR1 is SNHLY and CDR2 FYNNEI. The CDR3 runs 11 residues. CDR3 protein: CASCLRAEAFF. CDR3 DNA: TGTGCCAGCTGTCTGCGGGCTGAAGCTTTCTTT.

As to this clone: A read error may account for a junction end that differs from germline. The sample has other DNA sequences that encode this CDR3 too. V usage is TRBV6-1 and J usage is TRBJ2-4, with a possible D match to TRBD1 (5 bases). This CDR3 comprises 14 residues. Germline lookup yields CDR1 MNHNS and CDR2 SASEGT. CDR3 nucleotide sequence: TGTGCCAGCAGTGAAGCGTGGGGCTCCCACATTCAGTATTTC. As protein: CASSEAWGSHIQYF.

The chain has TRBV19 and TRBJ1-2; no clear D. Per germline, CDR1 LNHDA and CDR2 SQIVND (reference sequence). The CDR3 has 12 residues. V was trimmed by 7 bases and J by 2 bases, leaving 8 bases between them. In nucleotides, the CDR3 is TGTGCCAGTACAACAGAAAACTATGGCTACACCTTC. This encodes CASTTENYGYTF.

This rearrangement joins TRBV19 to TRBJ1-1; 9 bases map to TRBD1. Trimming took 7 bases from V and 2 from J; bases not matched to a gene: 5. This CDR3 region has 14 residues. CDR1 and CDR2 from the germline V gene are LNHDA and SQIVND (reference sequence). CDR3 sequence reads: CASTRQGGNTEAFF. The CDR3 nucleotides read TGTGCCAGTACTCGACAGGGGGGAAACACTGAAGCTTTCTTT.

CDR3 in amino acids: CATSSGVGGEKLFF. In nucleotides, the CDR3 is TGTGCCACCAGCTCCGGGGTCGGAGGTGAAAAACTGTTTTTT. The rearrangement uses TRBV15 and TRBJ1-4, with D unclear. The germline V gene encodes CDR1 LNHNV and CDR2 YYDKDF (reference sequence). Trimming left V 5 bases short and J 7 bases short, with 14 bases between. The CDR3 consists of 14 residues.

V usage is TRBV28 and J usage is TRBJ2-7, with D perhaps matching TRBD1 (6 bases). Trimming stripped 3 bases from V and 3 bases from J, with 12 bases between. Germline loops: CDR1 MDHEN, CDR2 SYDVKM. There are 14 residues in the CDR3. For the CDR3, the DNA is TGTGCCAGCAGTTTGGAGACAGGACTCTACGAGCAGTACTTC. It translates to CASSLETGLYEQYF.

This chain joins TRBV4-1 and TRBJ2-7; 7 bases are a match to TRBD1. The CDR3 has 15 amino acids. Germline values: CDR1 MGHRA, CDR2 YSYEKL. V gave up 0 bases and J gave up 2 bases; unmatched junction bases: 4. In nucleotides, the CDR3 is TGCGCCAGCAGCCAAGAAGGGACAGCCCCCTACGAGCAGTACTTC. Encoded protein: CASSQEGTAPYEQYF.

This clone was counted a few times. V gene TRBV6-4 combines with J gene TRBJ2-5; 13 positions agree with TRBD2. CDR1 is MRHNA, CDR2 SNTAGT, per germline. Trimming removed 3 bases from V and 2 bases from J; junction bases left unmatched: 0. CDR3 length: 15 residues. For the CDR3, the DNA is TGTGCCAGCAGTGAACTAGCGGGGGGGCAAGAGACCCAGTACTTC. As protein: CASSELAGGQETQYF.

The table lists this clone with a few counts. The rearrangement links TRBV7-2 to TRBJ1-1; D may be TRBD1 (6 bases). Germline V CDR1 and CDR2: SGHTA, FQGNSA. Trimming stripped 5 bases from V and 1 base from J, with 14 bases between. This CDR3 is built from 15 residues. The CDR3 here is CASSQEVGANTEAFF. For the CDR3, the DNA is TGTGCCAGCAGCCAAGAGGTGGGGGCGAACACTGAAGCTTTCTTT.

The chain has TRBV27 and TRBJ1-5, with a weak D call TRBD1 (6 bases). The CDR3 has 15 amino acids. Germline V lookup: CDR1 MNHEY, CDR2 SMNVEV (reference sequence). The germline V and J ends were trimmed by 5 bases and 5 bases, with 16 bases remaining between them. CDR3 loop: CASSPRTAGHQPQHF. Here the CDR3 DNA reads TGTGCCAGCAGTCCACGGACAGCCGGGCATCAGCCCCAGCATTTT.

In its sample, this clone was seen a few times. This chain uses TRBV7-8 with TRBJ1-6, with D perhaps matching TRBD1 (5 bases). The germline V and J ends were trimmed by 5 bases and 14 bases, with 19 bases remaining between them. Germline assignment: CDR1 SGHVS and CDR2 FQNEAQ. The CDR3 has 14 amino acids. The CDR3 protein is CASSEWGPDVALHF. DNA of the CDR3: TGTGCCAGCAGCGAATGGGGCCCGGACGTGGCCCTCCACTTT.

This clone was detected a few times. The chain is built from TRBV7-2 and TRBJ1-2; tentative D call: TRBD1 (6 bases). V was cut by 0 bases and J by 4 bases, with 15 bases left in between. There are 16 residues in the CDR3. Germline V gene data show CDR1 as SGHTA and CDR2 as FQGNSA. The CDR3 spells CASSLAGRGAGYGYTF. The CDR3 nucleotides read TGTGCCAGCAGCTTAGCAGGTCGGGGGGCAGGCTATGGCTACACCTTC.

The rearrangement links TRBV10-1 to TRBJ2-7; 7 nucleotides line up with TRBD1. V trimming: 3 bases; J trimming: 4 bases; junction bases outside the gene matches: 6. CDR3 size: 14 residues. Per germline, CDR1 WNHNN and CDR2 SYGVQD (reference sequence). The CDR3 region is CASSDRTGRYEQYF. DNA for the CDR3: TGCGCCAGCAGTGACCGGACAGGACGTTACGAGCAGTACTTC.

The chain combines TRBV10-3 with TRBJ2-7, with a weak D call TRBD2 (6 bases). Trimming stripped 3 bases from V and 9 bases from J, with 15 bases between. The length of the CDR3 is 13 residues. Per germline, CDR1 ENHRY and CDR2 SYGVKD. CDR3 sequence: CAISEGTLEGQYF. Written as DNA, the CDR3 is TGTGCCATCAGTGAAGGGACTCTAGAGGGGCAGTACTTC.

The chain is built from TRBV15 and TRBJ1-1, with D possibly being TRBD1 (5 bases). V lost 5 bases and J 5 bases, leaving 18 bases between the germline ends. The germline gives CDR1 LNHNV, CDR2 YYDKDF (reference sequence). The CDR3 has 15 amino acids. CDR3 bases: TGTGCCACCAGCCGCGGCGGGGTGGGGGAGACTGAAGCTTTCTTT. As protein: CATSRGGVGETEAFF.

CDR3 residues: CASSFMWTIREQYF. For the CDR3, the DNA is TGTGCCAGCAGCTTTATGTGGACAATTAGGGAGCAGTACTTC. This sequence joins TRBV7-8 and TRBJ2-7, with D possibly TRBD1 on 5 matching bases. Germline V gene sequence: CDR1 SGHVS, CDR2 FQNEAQ. The CDR3 loop spans 14 amino acids. Trimming left V 3 bases short and J 7 bases short, with 16 bases between.

This rearrangement joins TRBV10-1 to TRBJ1-1, with D maybe TRBD1 (6 bases). This CDR3 has 14 amino acids. V shed 6 bases and J shed 9 bases, with 20 bases lying between them. CDR1 is WNHNN and CDR2 is SYGVQD in the germline V gene (reference sequence). Here the CDR3 reads CASRPPWGGAKAFF. The CDR3 DNA reads TGCGCCAGCAGGCCCCCCTGGGGGGGGGCCAAAGCTTTCTTT.

This clone has only a few counts. The DNA for the CDR3 is TGTGCCAGCAGCCGATCAACAGGGGTTCACACTGAAGCTTTCTTT. It encodes CASSRSTGVHTEAFF. The chain is built from TRBV7-9 and TRBJ1-1; 7 bases align to TRBD1. This CDR3 contains 15 residues. Germline V CDR1 and CDR2: SEHNR, FQNEAQ (reference sequence). V gave up 5 bases and J gave up 3 bases; unmatched junction bases: 9.

J is TRBJ1-5 and V is TRBV6-6; 9 bases fit TRBD1. Trimming removed 6 bases from V and 0 bases from J; junction bases left unmatched: 3. This CDR3 region has 15 residues. Germline V gives CDR1 MNHNY, CDR2 SVGAGI (reference sequence). The CDR3: CASRGTGYSNQPQHF. The CDR3 nucleotides read TGTGCCAGCAGAGGGACAGGGTATAGCAATCAGCCCCAGCATTTT.

The chain employs TRBV7-2 and TRBJ2-7, with a weak D call TRBD2 (6 bases). The CDR3 totals 15 residues. Germline CDR1 is SGHTA and CDR2 is FQGNSA. V lost 4 bases to trimming and J lost 5 bases, with 18 bases between them. The chain's CDR3 is CASSSGLPIGHEQYF. CDR3 DNA sequence: TGTGCCAGCAGCTCGGGACTCCCCATCGGCCACGAGCAGTACTTC. The variable domain in full, with the rest retrieved from reference TRBV7-2 and TRBJ2-7, is GAGVSQSPSNKVTEKGKDVELRCDPISGHTALYWYRQSLGQGLEFLIYFQGNSAPDKSGLPSDRFSAERTGGSVSTLTIQRTQQEDSAVYLCASSSGLPIGHEQYFGPGTRLTVT.

The V and J genes are TRBV7-9 and TRBJ1-3; TRBD1 is a possible D gene (6 bases). The CDR3 extends over 18 amino acids. The germline V gene encodes CDR1 SEHNR and CDR2 FQNEAQ (reference sequence). Trimming took off 4 bases at V and 2 bases at J, with 21 bases between the two ends. CDR3 in amino acids: CASSSVRQETPPGNTIYF. The CDR3 region has the DNA TGTGCCAGCAGCTCAGTAAGACAGGAGACGCCGCCTGGAAACACCATATATTTT.

The chain links TRBV7-9 to TRBJ2-7; 8 nucleotides line up with TRBD1. Germline values: CDR1 SEHNR, CDR2 FQNEAQ (reference sequence). CDR3 length: 17 amino acids. Unmatched junction bases numbered 16, after V lost 5 bases and J lost 4 bases. For the CDR3, the DNA is TGTGCCAGCAGCCCCCGGACAGGGTTCGGGCCTATATACGAGCAGTACTTC. The encoded protein is CASSPRTGFGPIYEQYF.

The CDR3 region has the DNA TGTGCCAGCAGTGAGTCTACCGAGGTGAGAGAGCAGTACTTC. It yields the protein CASSESTEVREQYF. This chain joins TRBV6-1 and TRBJ2-7, with D unresolved. Germline V gene lookup returns CDR1 MNHNS and CDR2 SASEGT. V dropped 3 bases and J dropped 7 bases, with 16 bases sitting between them. The CDR3 totals 14 residues.